The next 19 T cell receptor beta chains were all read from a single sample in a study of response to subunit inactivated influenza vaccine (dated by TCRdb to 2016 to 2018). The protocol used for the library was RT-PCR. The listed sequencing device is Illumina HiSeq 2500. TCRdb trimmed the raw reads at Q25, called clones with MiXCR and kept productive beta chains. One record per CDR3 amino acid sequence lists the most common genes and DNA. The sample includes fewer than 550,000 distinct CDR3 sequences, with less than 30% observed a single time. Approximately 2% of the sample lies in the top ten. The starting material was CD4+ T cells sorted from PBMCs, obtained 4 to 6 days after vaccination. These TCRs come from a man between 50 and 59 years old who received an inactivated influenza vaccine. Donor details come from another sample of the same person, matched by shared clones.

Regarding this clonotype: At one of its ends the junction is not consistent with the germline gene, which may arise from a read error. The chain recombines TRBV24-1 with TRBJ2-1; 8 nucleotides line up with TRBD2. The germline V gene encodes CDR1 KGHDR and CDR2 SFDVKD. This CDR3 is 17 amino acids long. In DNA form, the CDR3 reads TGTGCCACCAGTGATGAGGCGGGGGGCCAGATCTACAATGAGCAGTGCTTC. Translating it yields CATSDEAGGQIYNEQCF.

The genes are TRBV30 and TRBJ2-1; 7 positions match TRBD1. The trim removed 0 bases at V and 12 bases at J, leaving 11 bases unmatched. CDR3 length equals 14 residues. Germline assignment: CDR1 GTSNPN and CDR2 SVGIG (reference sequence). This chain's CDR3 is CAWSVGQARPSQFF. The CDR3 nucleotides read TGTGCCTGGAGTGTCGGACAGGCCCGCCCATCGCAGTTCTTC.

This clonotype turned up a few times. J is TRBJ1-2 and V is TRBV7-2, with D perhaps matching TRBD1 (6 bases). In germline, CDR1 is SGHTA, CDR2 FQGNSA. This CDR3 comprises 16 residues. V was pared by 5 bases and J by 6 bases, with 22 bases between. CDR3 DNA: TGTGCCAGCAGCCCGAACCGCGGAGGGGGGCTGAATGGCTACACCTTC. It yields the protein CASSPNRGGGLNGYTF.

V usage is TRBV12-3 or TRBV12-4 and J usage is TRBJ1-1, with 7 bases that match TRBD1. J lost 0 bases, V lost 4 bases, and 11 bases had no gene match. The CDR3 spans 17 residues. The CDR3 nucleotides read TGTGCCAGCAGTTATGACAGGGATGTAAGAATGAACACTGAAGCTTTCTTT. Translation gives CASSYDRDVRMNTEAFF.

The J gene is TRBJ2-2, the V gene TRBV29-1; D is possibly TRBD1 or TRBD2 (5 bases each). In germline, CDR1 is SQVTM, CDR2 ANQGSEA. Trimming took off 6 bases at V and 4 bases at J, with 15 bases between the two ends. The CDR3 sequence is 14 residues long. CDR3: CSVGTGRVTGELFF. The CDR3 nucleotides read TGCAGCGTCGGGACGGGGCGAGTCACCGGGGAGCTGTTTTTT.

J is TRBJ2-3 and V is TRBV7-2, with 8 bases fitting TRBD2. The V segment lost 2 bases and the J segment 3 bases; nucleotides outside the gene matches: 7. CDR3 size: 16 residues. Germline CDR1 is SGHTA and CDR2 is FQGNSA. The CDR3 reads CASSLSGRAWTDTQYF. The CDR3 DNA follows: TGTGCCAGCAGCTTATCCGGGAGGGCCTGGACAGATACGCAGTATTTT.

Comment on this clonotype: At one boundary the junction diverges from the germline segment, which might be a read error. The J gene is TRBJ2-7, the V gene TRBV5-1; 9 bases agree with TRBD2. The CDR3 sequence is 13 residues long. Germline V gene sequence: CDR1 SGHRS, CDR2 YFSETQ. The CDR3 sequence: CPSSRLAGREQYF. Here the CDR3 DNA reads TGCCCCAGCAGCCGGCTAGCGGGGCGCGAGCAGTACTTC.

The rearrangement joins TRBV5-6 to TRBJ2-3; D might be TRBD1 (5 bases). The CDR3 has 12 amino acids. The germline V and J ends were trimmed by 6 bases and 4 bases, with 9 bases remaining between them. Germline values: CDR1 SGHDT, CDR2 YYEEEE. The CDR3 loop reads CASKGLPDTQYF. The CDR3 nucleotides are TGTGCCAGCAAGGGGTTACCAGATACGCAGTATTTT.

The chain links TRBV4-3 to TRBJ1-6, with 9 nucleotides matching TRBD1. Germline CDR1 is LGHNA and CDR2 is YSLEER. CDR3 size: 15 residues. V lost 5 bases to trimming and J lost 9 bases; unmatched junction nucleotides: 8. In DNA form, the CDR3 reads TGCGCCAGCAGCGTAACGACAGGGGGAGGTTCACCCCTCCACTTT. Protein sequence: CASSVTTGGGSPLHF.

This chain links TRBV12-3 or TRBV12-4 with TRBJ2-1, with 13 bases fitting TRBD2. CDR3 length: 15 amino acids. The V and J ends lost 6 bases and 4 bases, in that order; junction bases with no gene match: 3. CDR3 coding DNA: TGTGCCAGCAGACTAGCGGGAGGGCCTTACAATGAGCAGTTCTTC. This encodes CASRLAGGPYNEQFF.

This clonotype was counted ten times or more. V gene TRBV2 combines with J gene TRBJ1-1, with TRBD1 matching over 12 bases. This CDR3 spans 15 amino acids. From germline, CDR1 is SNHLY and CDR2 FYNNEI. V was clipped by 6 bases and J by 0 bases; unmatched bases: 2. In nucleotides, the CDR3 is TGTGCCAGCAGGCGGGACAGGGGGCTGAACACTGAAGCTTTCTTT. Its protein product is CASRRDRGLNTEAFF.

This clonotype was seen ten or more times. The rearrangement links TRBV6-1 to TRBJ2-6; D not resolved. Germline lookup yields CDR1 MNHNS and CDR2 SASEGT. The V end was cut by 7 bases, the J end by 1 base, with 14 bases between. The CDR3 totals 16 residues. In DNA, the CDR3 is TGTGCCAGCACCCCAAGGGTCTTATCTGGGGCCAACGTCCTGACTTTC. Translated: CASTPRVLSGANVLTF.

J is TRBJ2-5 and V is TRBV20-1; D is possibly TRBD2 (5 bases). Germline CDR1 is DFQATT and CDR2 is SNEGSKA (reference sequence). V dropped 4 bases and J dropped 5 bases, with 11 bases sitting between them. The CDR3 loop spans 12 amino acids. CDR3 DNA sequence: TGCAGTGCTACCCGAGGGCGGGAGACCCAGTACTTC. This gives the protein CSATRGRETQYF.

The gene calls are TRBV5-2 and TRBJ2-2; TRBD2 reflects the table's D call only, with no check against the DNA. TRBV5-2 is described as a pseudogene. The CDR3 loop spans 18 amino acids. The CDR3 spells CARGRRLAGGGGTGELFF. The CDR3 DNA reads TGTGCCAGGGGCCGCCGACTAGCGGGGGGCGGGGGCACCGGGGAGCTGTTTTTT.

This clonotype was counted at least ten times. This sequence joins TRBV7-2 and TRBJ2-1, with D possibly TRBD1 on 5 matching bases. The CDR3 consists of 17 residues. The V gene's germline CDR1 is SGHTA and CDR2 FQGNSA. Trimming took 4 bases from V and 5 from J, leaving 21 bases between them. The chain's CDR3 is CASSSAAWYRTNNEQFF. DNA of the CDR3: TGTGCCAGCAGCTCCGCCGCATGGTACAGGACCAACAATGAGCAGTTCTTC.

This clonotype has a count of ten or more. This chain joins TRBV25-1 and TRBJ2-7, with 10 bases matching TRBD2. CDR3 length: 13 amino acids. Germline values: CDR1 MGHDK, CDR2 SYGVNS. Losses at the gene ends were 6 bases for V and 4 bases for J; bases not matched to a gene: 3. This CDR3 is CASRPSGSYEQYF. The CDR3 coding sequence is TGTGCCAGCAGGCCTAGCGGGAGTTACGAGCAGTACTTC.

This clonotype was seen a handful of times. The chain couples TRBV12-3 or TRBV12-4 to TRBJ2-1; D unresolved. Trimming took 3 bases from V and 7 from J, leaving 13 bases between them. The CDR3 runs 14 residues. CDR3 loop: CASSLVGQWNEQFF. For the CDR3, the DNA is TGTGCCAGCAGTTTGGTGGGCCAGTGGAATGAGCAGTTCTTC.

The rearrangement joins TRBV5-4 to TRBJ2-1, with TRBD2 identical over 8 bases. The V gene end was trimmed by 7 bases and the J gene end by 4 bases; junction bases not matched to a gene: 10. Germline CDR1 is SGHNT and CDR2 is YYREEE (reference sequence). The CDR3 is 15 amino acids. The CDR3 reads CASFQGSGTYNEQFF. The CDR3 region has the DNA TGTGCCAGCTTTCAGGGTAGCGGGACTTACAATGAGCAGTTCTTC.

This clonotype was found a few times. The J gene is TRBJ2-7, the V gene TRBV11-2; 7 bases are shared with TRBD2. The V and J ends lost 5 bases and 1 base, in that order; junction bases with no gene match: 14. CDR3 length: 17 amino acids. Germline V CDR1 and CDR2: SGHAT, FQNNGV. This chain's CDR3 is CASSGRGLAVPSYEQYF. Here the CDR3 DNA reads TGTGCCAGCAGCGGAAGGGGCCTAGCGGTCCCTTCCTACGAGCAGTACTTC.